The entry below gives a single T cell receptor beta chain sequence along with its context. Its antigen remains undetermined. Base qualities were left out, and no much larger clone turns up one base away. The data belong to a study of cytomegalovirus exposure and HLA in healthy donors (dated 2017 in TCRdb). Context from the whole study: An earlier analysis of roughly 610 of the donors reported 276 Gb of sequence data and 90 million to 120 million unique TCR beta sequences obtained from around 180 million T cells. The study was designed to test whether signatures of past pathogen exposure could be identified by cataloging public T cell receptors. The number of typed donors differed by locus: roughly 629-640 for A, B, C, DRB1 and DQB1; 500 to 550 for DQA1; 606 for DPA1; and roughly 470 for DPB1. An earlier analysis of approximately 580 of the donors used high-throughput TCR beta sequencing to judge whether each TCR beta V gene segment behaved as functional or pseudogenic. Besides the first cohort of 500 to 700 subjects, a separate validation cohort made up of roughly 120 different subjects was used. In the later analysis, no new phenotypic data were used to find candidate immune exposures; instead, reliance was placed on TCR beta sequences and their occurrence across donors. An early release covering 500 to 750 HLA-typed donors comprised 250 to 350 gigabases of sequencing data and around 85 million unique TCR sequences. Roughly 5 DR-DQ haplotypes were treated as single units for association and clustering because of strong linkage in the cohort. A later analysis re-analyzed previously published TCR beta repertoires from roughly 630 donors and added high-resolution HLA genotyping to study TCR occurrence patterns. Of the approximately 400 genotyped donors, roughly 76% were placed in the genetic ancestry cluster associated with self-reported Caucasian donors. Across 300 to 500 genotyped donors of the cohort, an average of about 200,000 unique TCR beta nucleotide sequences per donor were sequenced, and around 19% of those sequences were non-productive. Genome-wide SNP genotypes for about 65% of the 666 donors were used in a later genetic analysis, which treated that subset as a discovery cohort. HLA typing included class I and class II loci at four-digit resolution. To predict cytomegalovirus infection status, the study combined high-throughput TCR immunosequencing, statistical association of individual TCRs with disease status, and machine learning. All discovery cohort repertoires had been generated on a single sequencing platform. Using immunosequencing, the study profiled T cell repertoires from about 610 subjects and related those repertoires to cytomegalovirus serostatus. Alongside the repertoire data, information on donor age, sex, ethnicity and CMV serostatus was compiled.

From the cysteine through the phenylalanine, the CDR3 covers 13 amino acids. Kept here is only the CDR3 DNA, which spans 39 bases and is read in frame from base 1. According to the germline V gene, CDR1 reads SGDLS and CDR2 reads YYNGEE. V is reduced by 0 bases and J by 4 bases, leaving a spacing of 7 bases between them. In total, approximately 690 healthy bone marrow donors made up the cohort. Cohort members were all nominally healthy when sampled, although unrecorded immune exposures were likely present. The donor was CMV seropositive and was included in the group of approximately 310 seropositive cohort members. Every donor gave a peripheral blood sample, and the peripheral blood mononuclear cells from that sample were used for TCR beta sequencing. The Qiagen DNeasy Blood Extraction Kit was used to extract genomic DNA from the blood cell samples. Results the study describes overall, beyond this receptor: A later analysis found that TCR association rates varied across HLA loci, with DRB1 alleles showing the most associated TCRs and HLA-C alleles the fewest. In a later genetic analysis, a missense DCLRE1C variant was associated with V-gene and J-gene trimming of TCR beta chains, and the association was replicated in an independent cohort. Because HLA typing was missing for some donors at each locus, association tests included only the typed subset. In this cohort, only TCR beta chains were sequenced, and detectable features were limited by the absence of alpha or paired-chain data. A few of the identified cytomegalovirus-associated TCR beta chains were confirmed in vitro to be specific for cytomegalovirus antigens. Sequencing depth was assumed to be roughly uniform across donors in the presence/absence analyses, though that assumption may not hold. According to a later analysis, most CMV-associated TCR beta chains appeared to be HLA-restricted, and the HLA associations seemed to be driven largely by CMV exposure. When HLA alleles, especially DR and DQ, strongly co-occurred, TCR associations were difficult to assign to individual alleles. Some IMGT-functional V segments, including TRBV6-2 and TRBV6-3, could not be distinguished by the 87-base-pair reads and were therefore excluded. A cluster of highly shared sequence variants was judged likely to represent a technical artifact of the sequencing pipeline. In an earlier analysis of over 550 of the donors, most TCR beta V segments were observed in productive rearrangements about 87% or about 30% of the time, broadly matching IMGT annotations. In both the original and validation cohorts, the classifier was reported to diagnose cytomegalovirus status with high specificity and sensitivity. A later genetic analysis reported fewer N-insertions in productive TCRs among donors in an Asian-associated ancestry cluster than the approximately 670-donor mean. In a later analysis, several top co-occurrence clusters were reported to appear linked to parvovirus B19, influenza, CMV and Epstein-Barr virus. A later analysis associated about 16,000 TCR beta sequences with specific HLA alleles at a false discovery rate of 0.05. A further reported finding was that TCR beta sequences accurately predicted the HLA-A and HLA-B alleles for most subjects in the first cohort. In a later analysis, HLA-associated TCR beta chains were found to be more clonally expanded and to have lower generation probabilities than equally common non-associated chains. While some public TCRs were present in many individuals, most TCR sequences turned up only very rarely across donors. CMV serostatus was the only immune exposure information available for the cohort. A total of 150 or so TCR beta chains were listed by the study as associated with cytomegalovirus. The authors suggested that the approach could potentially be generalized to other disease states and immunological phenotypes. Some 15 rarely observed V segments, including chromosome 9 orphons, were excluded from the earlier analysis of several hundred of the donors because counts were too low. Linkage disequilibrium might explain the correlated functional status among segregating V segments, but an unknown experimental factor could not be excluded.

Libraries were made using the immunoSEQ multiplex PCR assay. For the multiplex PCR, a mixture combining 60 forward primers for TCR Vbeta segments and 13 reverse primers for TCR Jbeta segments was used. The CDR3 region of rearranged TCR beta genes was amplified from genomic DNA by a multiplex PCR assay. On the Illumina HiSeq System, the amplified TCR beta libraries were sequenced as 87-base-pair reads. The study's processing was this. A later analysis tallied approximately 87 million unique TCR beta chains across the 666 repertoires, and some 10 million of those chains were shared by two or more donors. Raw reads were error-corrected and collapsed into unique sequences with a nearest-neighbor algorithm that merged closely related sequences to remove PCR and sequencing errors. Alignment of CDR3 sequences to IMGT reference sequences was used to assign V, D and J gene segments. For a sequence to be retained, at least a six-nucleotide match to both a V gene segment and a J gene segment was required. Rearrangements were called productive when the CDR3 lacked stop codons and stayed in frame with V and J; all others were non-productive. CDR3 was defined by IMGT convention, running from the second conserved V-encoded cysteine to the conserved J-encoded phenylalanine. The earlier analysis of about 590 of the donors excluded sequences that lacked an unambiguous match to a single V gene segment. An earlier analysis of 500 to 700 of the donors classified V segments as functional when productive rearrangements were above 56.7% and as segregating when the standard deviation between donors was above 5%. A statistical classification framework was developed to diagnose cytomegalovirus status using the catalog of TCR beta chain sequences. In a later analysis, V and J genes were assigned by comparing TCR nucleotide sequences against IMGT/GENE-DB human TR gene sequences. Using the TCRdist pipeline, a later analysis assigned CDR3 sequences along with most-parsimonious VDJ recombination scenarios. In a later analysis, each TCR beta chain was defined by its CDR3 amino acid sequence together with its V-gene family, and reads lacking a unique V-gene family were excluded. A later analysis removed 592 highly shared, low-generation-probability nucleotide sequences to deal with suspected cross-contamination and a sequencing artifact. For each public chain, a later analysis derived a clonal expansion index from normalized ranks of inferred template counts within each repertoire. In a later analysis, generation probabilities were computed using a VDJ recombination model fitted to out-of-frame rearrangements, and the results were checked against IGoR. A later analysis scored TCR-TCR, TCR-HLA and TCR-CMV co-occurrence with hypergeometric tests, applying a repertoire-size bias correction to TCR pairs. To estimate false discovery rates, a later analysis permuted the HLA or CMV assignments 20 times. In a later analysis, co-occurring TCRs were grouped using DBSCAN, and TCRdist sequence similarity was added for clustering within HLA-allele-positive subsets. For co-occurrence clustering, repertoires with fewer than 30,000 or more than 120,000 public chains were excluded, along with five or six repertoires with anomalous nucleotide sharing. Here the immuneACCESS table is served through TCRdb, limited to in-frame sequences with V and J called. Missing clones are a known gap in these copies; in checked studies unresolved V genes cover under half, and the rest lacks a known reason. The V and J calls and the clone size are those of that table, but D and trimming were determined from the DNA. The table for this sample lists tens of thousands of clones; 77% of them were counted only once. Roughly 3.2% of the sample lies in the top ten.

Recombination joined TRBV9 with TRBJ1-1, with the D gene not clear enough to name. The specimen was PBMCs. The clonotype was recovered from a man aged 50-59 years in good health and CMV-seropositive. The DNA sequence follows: TGTGCCAGCAGCGTAGGAGGATTCACTGAAGCTTTCTTT. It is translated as CASSVGGFTEAFF.